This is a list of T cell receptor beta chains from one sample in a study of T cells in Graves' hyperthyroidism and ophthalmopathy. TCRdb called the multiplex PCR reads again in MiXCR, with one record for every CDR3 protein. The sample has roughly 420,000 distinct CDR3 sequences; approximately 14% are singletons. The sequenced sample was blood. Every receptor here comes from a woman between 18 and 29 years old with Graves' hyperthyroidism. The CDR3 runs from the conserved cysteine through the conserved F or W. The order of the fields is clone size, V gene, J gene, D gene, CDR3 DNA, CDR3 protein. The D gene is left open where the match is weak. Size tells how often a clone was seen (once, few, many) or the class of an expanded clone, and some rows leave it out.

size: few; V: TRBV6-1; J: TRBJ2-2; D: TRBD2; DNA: TGTGCCAGCAGACCCGGGACTAGCGGGGGAGTAGGCGGGGAGCTGTTTTTT; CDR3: CASRPGTSGGVGGELFF
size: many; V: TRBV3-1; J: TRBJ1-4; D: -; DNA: TGTGCCAGCAGCTCCCGGGAGGAGGTTGAAAAACTGTTTTTT; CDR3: CASSSREEVEKLFF
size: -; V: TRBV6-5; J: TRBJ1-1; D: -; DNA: TGTGCCAGCAGTTACTCAGGGCTAAACACTGAAGCTTTCTTT; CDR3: CASSYSGLNTEAFF
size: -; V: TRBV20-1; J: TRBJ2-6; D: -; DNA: TGCAGTGCTAGAGACCCCTCTGGGGCCAACGTCCTGACTTTC; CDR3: CSARDPSGANVLTF
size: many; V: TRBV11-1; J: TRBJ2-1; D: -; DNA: TGTGCCAGCAACAAAGATCTGGGGGGCTACAATGAGCAGTTCTTC; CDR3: CASNKDLGGYNEQFF
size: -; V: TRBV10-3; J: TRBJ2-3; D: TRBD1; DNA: TGTGCCATCAGTGAGAGACTTAAGCGGGACAGGGATGCAGATACGCAGTATTTT; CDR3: CAISERLKRDRDADTQYF
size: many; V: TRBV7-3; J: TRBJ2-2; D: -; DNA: TGTGCCAGCAGCCCGCGCGGAGGGTTTAGTTCGGGGGAGCTGTTTTTT; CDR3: CASSPRGGFSSGELFF
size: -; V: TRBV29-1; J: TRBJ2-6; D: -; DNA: TGCAGCGTTAAGGACGGAGTCTCTGGGGCCAACGTCCTGACTTTC; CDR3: CSVKDGVSGANVLTF
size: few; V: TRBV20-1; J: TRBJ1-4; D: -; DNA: TGCAGTGCTAGAGATGGACAGCATAATGAAAAACTGTTTTTT; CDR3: CSARDGQHNEKLFF
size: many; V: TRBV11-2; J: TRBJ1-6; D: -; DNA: TGTGCCAGCAGCCGAACCGGCCAGCCGAACTATAATTCACCCCTCCACTTT; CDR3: CASSRTGQPNYNSPLHF
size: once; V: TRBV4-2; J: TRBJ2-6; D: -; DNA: TGTGCCAGCAGCCAAGAAGGCTTTGGGGCCAACGTCCTGACTTTC; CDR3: CASSQEGFGANVLTF
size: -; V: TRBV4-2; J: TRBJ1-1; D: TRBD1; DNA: TGTGCCAGCAGCCAATTTTCCTTTCTATTGGGACAGGAGAAAAACACTGAAGCTTTCTTT; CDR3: CASSQFSFLLGQEKNTEAFF
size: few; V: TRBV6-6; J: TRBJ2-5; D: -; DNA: TGTGCCAGCAGTTACCAATACCCAGGGTATGAGACCCAGTACTTC; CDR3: CASSYQYPGYETQYF
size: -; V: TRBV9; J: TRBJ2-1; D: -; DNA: TGTGCCAGCAGCCCTCCCACCGGACAAGTTCTTTACAATGAGCAGTTCTTC; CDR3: CASSPPTGQVLYNEQFF
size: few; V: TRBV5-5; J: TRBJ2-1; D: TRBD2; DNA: TGTGCCAGCAGCCCGGAGCGGGAGGTTTTCAATGAGCAGTTCTTC; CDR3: CASSPEREVFNEQFF
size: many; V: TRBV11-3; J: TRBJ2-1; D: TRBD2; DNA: TGTGCCAGCAGCCCCGCTAGCGGGAGGGCCGGTAATGAGCAGTTCTTC; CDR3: CASSPASGRAGNEQFF
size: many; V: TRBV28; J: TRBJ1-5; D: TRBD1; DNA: TGTGCCAGCAGGACGGGAGACAGGGAGAATCAGCCCCAGCATTTT; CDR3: CASRTGDRENQPQHF
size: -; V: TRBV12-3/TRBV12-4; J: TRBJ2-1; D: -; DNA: TGTGCCAGCAGTTACCCTCAGGGTAGATACAATGAGCAGTTCTTC; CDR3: CASSYPQGRYNEQFF
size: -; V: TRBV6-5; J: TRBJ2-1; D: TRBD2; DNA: TGTGCCAGCAGTTCCCTCCGGACTAGCGGGGGGGCAAAGCAGTTCTTC; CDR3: CASSSLRTSGGAKQFF
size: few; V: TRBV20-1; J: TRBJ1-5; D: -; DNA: TGCAGTGTTGGACAAAGTTATAGCAATCAGCCCCAGCATTTT; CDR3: CSVGQSYSNQPQHF
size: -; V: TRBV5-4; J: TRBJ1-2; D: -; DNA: TGTGCCAGCAGCTTGAGGGAGGGGAGTGGGATCTATGGCTACACCTTC; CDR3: CASSLREGSGIYGYTF
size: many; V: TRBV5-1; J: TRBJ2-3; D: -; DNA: TGCGCCAGCGGTACGGAGGGCGATACGCAGTATTTT; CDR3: CASGTEGDTQYF
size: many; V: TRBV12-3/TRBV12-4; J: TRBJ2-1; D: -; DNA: TGTGCCAGCAGTCAGCCGGGCCGCCTCTACAATGAGCAGTTCTTC; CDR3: CASSQPGRLYNEQFF
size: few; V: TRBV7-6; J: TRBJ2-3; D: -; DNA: TGTGCCAGCAGCTACGGGATTGACACAGATACGCAGTATTTT; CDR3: CASSYGIDTDTQYF
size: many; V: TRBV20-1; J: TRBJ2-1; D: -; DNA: TGCAGTGCCCTGAGCGGAAGGGGCTCCTACAATGAGCAGTTCTTC; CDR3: CSALSGRGSYNEQFF
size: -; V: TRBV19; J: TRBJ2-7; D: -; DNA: TGTGCCAGTAGTATAGAGGAGAGGGAGGAAGTGGGATACGAGCAGTACTTC; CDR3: CASSIEEREEVGYEQYF
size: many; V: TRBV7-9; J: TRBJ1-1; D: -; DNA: TGTGCCAGCAGCTTACGTAAGGTCTTCATGAACACTGAAGCTTTCTTT; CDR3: CASSLRKVFMNTEAFF
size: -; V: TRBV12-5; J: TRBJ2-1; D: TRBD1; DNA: TGTGCTAGTGGTTTGGCTGGACAGGAGCTTTACAATGAGCAGTTCTTC; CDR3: CASGLAGQELYNEQFF
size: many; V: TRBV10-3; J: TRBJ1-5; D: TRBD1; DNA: TGTGCCATCAGCCTCCGGACAGGGGCAACTAGGAGCAATCAGCCCCAGCATTTT; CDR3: CAISLRTGATRSNQPQHF
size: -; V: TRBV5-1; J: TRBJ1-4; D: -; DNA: TGCGCCAGCAGCTTGTTCCCTAGAGAAAAACTGTTTTTT; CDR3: CASSLFPREKLFF
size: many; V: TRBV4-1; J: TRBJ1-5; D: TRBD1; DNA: TGCGCCAGCAGCCAAGGCGGTGGGACAGAAAATCAGCCCCAGCATTTT; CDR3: CASSQGGGTENQPQHF
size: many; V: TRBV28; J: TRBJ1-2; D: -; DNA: TGTGCCAGCAGTTTATATGGGGGCGCATCCTATGGCTACACCTTC; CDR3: CASSLYGGASYGYTF